These T cell receptor beta chains were read from a single sample in a study of STAT5B mutations in CD4+ large granular lymphocyte leukemia. TCRdb's table, derived via immunoSEQ multiplex PCR, lists solely in-frame clones and lacks some. Of 5,800 or so clones listed, about two thirds are singletons. Sequencing input: PBMCs. These receptors all come from a woman aged 65 to 85 with CD4+ T-cell large granular lymphocyte leukemia. CDR3s include the opening cysteine and the closing phenylalanine or tryptophan. A D gene is named only where the DNA matches it firmly. Size tells how often a clone was seen (once, few, many) or the class of an expanded clone, and some rows leave it out.

J gene	D gene	clone size	V gene	CDR3 length	CDR3 DNA	CDR3 protein
TRBJ1-2	TRBD1	.	TRBV7-8	16	TGTGCCAGCAGCTCCCCGGGAGGGGGCGCAGGCTATGGCTACACCTTC	CASSSPGGGAGYGYTF
TRBJ1-5	.	.	TRBV4-3	17	TGCGCCAGCAGCCGCCTCATGGGGTTTAGTTGCAATCAGCCCCAGCATTTT	CASSRLMGFSCNQPQHF
TRBJ1-1	.	few	TRBV21-1	13	TGTGCCAGCAGCAAACGACCGCCCACTGAAGCTTTCTTT	CASSKRPPTEAFF
TRBJ2-4	.	few	TRBV4-1	16	TGCGCCAGCAGCCAGGGGCCCCTTTCAGCCAAAAACATTCAGTACTTC	CASSQGPLSAKNIQYF
TRBJ2-7	.	.	TRBV11-2	13	TGTGCCAGCAGCCACTGGCGTAGCTACGAGCAGTACTTC	CASSHWRSYEQYF
TRBJ1-1	.	.	TRBV7-3	14	TGTGCCAGCAGCCCCAGACGGGGGAACACTGAAGCTTTCTTT	CASSPRRGNTEAFF
TRBJ1-1	.	few	TRBV5-1	14	TGCGCCAGTTCCCCCGAAGATGTGTACACTGAAGCTTTCTTT	CASSPEDVYTEAFF
TRBJ1-3	.	.	TRBV29-1	13	TGCAGCGTTCCAGATACCCCTGGAAACACCATATATTTT	CSVPDTPGNTIYF
TRBJ1-2	.	.	TRBV5-1	12	TGCGCCAGCAGGCGGGGGGAGGATGGCTACACCTTC	CASRRGEDGYTF
TRBJ2-5	TRBD1	.	TRBV5-1	14	TGCGCCAGCAGCCCTGGGACAGGGTCGGAGACCCAGTACTTC	CASSPGTGSETQYF
TRBJ2-7	TRBD1	.	TRBV28	15	TGTGCCAGCAGTTCCGGGACAGGGAGCGGGTACGAGCAGTACTTC	CASSSGTGSGYEQYF
TRBJ2-3	TRBD2	.	TRBV28	13	TGTGCCACCCGGGGGGATGGCACAGATACGCAGTATTTT	CATRGDGTDTQYF
TRBJ1-1	TRBD1	.	TRBV10-3	16	TGTGCCATCAGTGAGTCGCGGACAGGGGGCTATACTGAAGCTTTCTTT	CAISESRTGGYTEAFF
TRBJ2-7	TRBD2	once	TRBV5-1	14	TGCGCCAGCAGCTTGGTAGCGGGAGGATACGAGCAGTACTTC	CASSLVAGGYEQYF
TRBJ1-5	.	.	TRBV6-6	16	TGTGCCAGCAGTTACCCTTATACGGCCGTCGCCCAGCCCCAGCATTTT	CASSYPYTAVAQPQHF
TRBJ2-2	.	.	TRBV5-1	15	TGCGCCAGCAGCTTGGGGCAGGGAGTCCCCGGGGAGCTGTTTTTT	CASSLGQGVPGELFF
TRBJ1-1	TRBD1	.	TRBV5-1	15	TGCGCCAGCAGCTCCCTCGGGACAGCAAACACTGAAGCTTTCTTT	CASSSLGTANTEAFF
TRBJ2-2	TRBD1	.	TRBV5-1	16	TGCGCCAGCAGCTTGGGGACAGGGACGGTCACCGGGGAGCTGTTTTTT	CASSLGTGTVTGELFF
TRBJ2-3	TRBD2	.	TRBV11-2	15	TGTGCCAGCAGCTTTCTCTCGGGGGGTCCAGATACGCAGTATTTT	CASSFLSGGPDTQYF
TRBJ2-5	.	.	TRBV7-2	13	TGTGCCAGCAGTACCGTCCCGCAAGAGACCCAGTACTTC	CASSTVPQETQYF
TRBJ2-2	TRBD2	.	TRBV11-3	17	TGTGCCACCGATGGGGCTAGCGGGGGTACGAACACCGGGGAGCTGTTTTTT	CATDGASGGTNTGELFF
TRBJ1-1	TRBD1	.	TRBV4-3	15	TGCGCCAGCAGCCAACCAGGGACAGCGAACACTGAAGCTTTCTTT	CASSQPGTANTEAFF
TRBJ2-2	TRBD1	.	TRBV27	16	TGTGCCAGCAGTCTTGGGACAGGGTCTCGGACCGGGGAGCTGTTTTTT	CASSLGTGSRTGELFF
TRBJ1-4	TRBD1	.	TRBV28	16	TGTGCCAGCAGTTTACCCCAGGGGACAGGGGCTGAAAAACTGTTTTTT	CASSLPQGTGAEKLFF
TRBJ1-1	TRBD1	.	TRBV10-1	16	TGCGCCAGCAGTGCAAAGATACAGGGGGCGCACACTGAAGCTTTCTTT	CASSAKIQGAHTEAFF
TRBJ1-3	.	few	TRBV6-1	14	TGTGCCGGCTCAGGGGCTAACTCTGGAAACACCATATATTTT	CAGSGANSGNTIYF
TRBJ1-2	.	few	TRBV30	14	TGTGCCTGGAATCCGGGGGGGGTAAGCTATGGCTACACCTTC	CAWNPGGVSYGYTF
TRBJ1-1	.	.	TRBV6-1	15	TGTGCCAGCAGTACCCGTCTTGTCGGAAACACTGAAGCTTTCTTT	CASSTRLVGNTEAFF
TRBJ1-6	.	.	TRBV2	15	TGTGCCAGCACTGACCTTACAGGAGCTAATTCACCCCTCCACTTT	CASTDLTGANSPLHF
TRBJ1-5	.	few	TRBV29-1	13	TGCAGCGTGGGGGAAGCGAGCAATCAGCCCCAGCATTTT	CSVGEASNQPQHF
TRBJ2-3	TRBD2	.	TRBV9	15	TGTGCCAGCAGCGTTGGGCGGGGGGGCCATGATACGCAGTATTTT	CASSVGRGGHDTQYF
TRBJ2-7	.	few	TRBV6-5	13	TGTGCCAGCAGTAGGGACCCCAGGAACGAGCAGTACTTC	CASSRDPRNEQYF
TRBJ2-7	.	.	TRBV28	15	TGTGCCAGCAGTTCCCTAGGAGTACCTTCCTACGAGCAGTACTTC	CASSSLGVPSYEQYF
TRBJ1-6	.	.	TRBV6-1	14	TGTGCCACCACGGGACGGAGCTATAATTCACCCCTCCACTTT	CATTGRSYNSPLHF
TRBJ2-2	.	.	TRBV5-1	17	TGCGCCAGCAGCCGCAATCCGTCGGGAGCGAACACCGGGGAGCTGTTTTTT	CASSRNPSGANTGELFF
TRBJ1-6	.	.	TRBV6-5	15	TGTGCCAGCAGTTCCGGGAGCTCCTATAATTCACCCCTCCACTTT	CASSSGSSYNSPLHF
TRBJ2-2	TRBD1	few	TRBV7-3	14	TGTGCCAGCAGCCGGGACAGGGTGACCGGGGAGCTGTTTTTT	CASSRDRVTGELFF
TRBJ2-1	.	.	TRBV2	16	TGTGCCAGCAGGCCGAACATAGGACAGAAAGACAATGAGCAGTTCTTC	CASRPNIGQKDNEQFF
TRBJ1-4	TRBD1	.	TRBV28	14	TGTGCCAGCAGTCTACAGGGGGTTAGTGAAAAACTGTTTTTT	CASSLQGVSEKLFF
TRBJ1-2	.	few	TRBV5-1	14	TGCGCCAGCAGCCCCAGCCCAGGGAACTATGGCTACACCTTC	CASSPSPGNYGYTF
TRBJ1-3	.	.	TRBV6-1	15	TGTGCCAGCAGTGTTCGGGGGGCGAATGGAAACACCATATATTTT	CASSVRGANGNTIYF